The following is a T cell receptor beta chain sequence with its context. Germline lookup yields CDR1 SGHRS and CDR2 YFSETQ. There are 15 residues in the CDR3. Trimming took 3 bases from V and 7 from J; bases not matched to a gene: 5. This record belongs to a study of blood T cell repertoires in COVID-19. Overall study: The United States, Italy and Spain supplied acute and convalescent COVID-19 samples.

Assay used: immunoSEQ multiplex PCR; TCRdb lists only in-frame clones, some missing. This table holds under 150,000 clones, roughly 80% found once. This sequence originates from a middle-aged man with acute or convalescent COVID-19. The material sequenced was peripheral blood. The rearrangement links TRBV5-1 to TRBJ2-1; 12 nucleotides agree with TRBD1. The chain's CDR3 is CASSSGTGGSNEQFF. CDR3 DNA sequence: TGCGCCAGCAGCTCCGGGACAGGGGGCTCTAATGAGCAGTTCTTC. Full variable domain (missing parts from reference TRBV5-1 and TRBJ2-1): KAGVTQTPRYLIKTRGQQVTLSCSPISGHRSVSWYQQTPGQGLQFLFEYFSETQRNKGNFPGRFSGRQFSNSRSEMNVSTLELGDSALYLCASSSGTGGSNEQFFGPGTRLTVL.